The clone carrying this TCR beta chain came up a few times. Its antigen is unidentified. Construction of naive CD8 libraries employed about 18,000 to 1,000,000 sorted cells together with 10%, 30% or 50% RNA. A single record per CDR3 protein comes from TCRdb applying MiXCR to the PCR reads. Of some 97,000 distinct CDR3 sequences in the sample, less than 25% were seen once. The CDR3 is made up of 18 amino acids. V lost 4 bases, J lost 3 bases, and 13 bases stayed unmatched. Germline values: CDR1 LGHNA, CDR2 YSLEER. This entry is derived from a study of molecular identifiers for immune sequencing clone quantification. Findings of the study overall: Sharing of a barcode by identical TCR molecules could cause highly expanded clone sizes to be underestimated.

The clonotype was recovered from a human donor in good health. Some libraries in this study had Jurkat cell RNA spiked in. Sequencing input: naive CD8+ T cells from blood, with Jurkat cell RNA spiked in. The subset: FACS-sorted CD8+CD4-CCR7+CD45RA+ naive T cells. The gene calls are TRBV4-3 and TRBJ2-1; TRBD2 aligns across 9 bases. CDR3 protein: CASSRDSPAGGLYNEQFF. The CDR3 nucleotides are TGCGCCAGCAGCCGGGATTCGCCGGCGGGGGGGCTCTACAATGAGCAGTTCTTC.